These 14 T cell receptor beta chains were sequenced from one sample in a study of T-cell reconstitution after alpha-beta-depleted transplantation in children. Unique molecular identifiers were used in preparing the TCRbeta library. TCRdb itself ran the PCR reads through MiXCR, one entry per CDR3 protein. The data show fewer than 350,000 distinct CDR3 sequences, under 14% seen once. Sequenced here: peripheral blood, sampled 180 days after TCRalphabeta/CD19-depleted stem cell transplant. The receptors stem from a male patient aged 2 to 10 who had a stem cell transplant for chronic granulomatous disease, so the T cells may come from the graft donor.

This clonotype was detected ten times or more. V usage is TRBV25-1 and J usage is TRBJ2-5, with 7 nucleotides matching TRBD2. After removal of 7 bases from V and 1 base from J, the junction contained 6 bases not matched to a gene. The CDR3 length is 14 residues. Per germline, CDR1 MGHDK and CDR2 SYGVNS. The CDR3 sequence: CASTSGAPQETQYF. In nucleotides, the CDR3 is TGTGCCAGCACGAGCGGGGCCCCCCAAGAGACCCAGTACTTC.

This clonotype was counted many times. This rearrangement joins TRBV4-3 to TRBJ2-4; 11 bases match TRBD2. CDR3 length: 18 amino acids. With 0 bases clipped from V and 7 bases from J, the junction kept 11 bases outside the gene matches. Germline CDR1 and CDR2: LGHNA and YSLEER. CDR3 DNA: TGCGCCAGCAGCCAAGACCCTCCCGTCTCTAGCGGGAGGAACATTCAGTACTTC. Amino acids: CASSQDPPVSSGRNIQYF.

This clonotype was picked up many times. The rearrangement links TRBV7-8 to TRBJ2-3; D gene uncertain. CDR3 length: 15 residues. Trimming cost V 2 bases and J 0 bases, with 9 bases left between them. Germline-derived CDR1 and CDR2 are SGHVS and FQNEAQ. The CDR3 sequence is CASSLLGPSTDTQYF. The CDR3 DNA reads as TGTGCCAGCAGCTTATTGGGCCCTAGCACAGATACGCAGTATTTT.

This clonotype has at least ten counts. J is TRBJ1-5 and V is TRBV2; 7 bases line up with TRBD1. The CDR3 spans 15 residues. Germline CDR1 is SNHLY and CDR2 is FYNNEI. Trimming removed 2 bases from V and 4 bases from J; junction bases left unmatched: 5. The CDR3 DNA is TGTGCCAGCAGTGAAAGGGACAGAGGGAATCAGCCCCAGCATTTT. It specifies CASSERDRGNQPQHF.

This clonotype was seen repeatedly, ten times or more. This sequence joins TRBV7-3 and TRBJ2-5; 7 nucleotides match TRBD2. Germline V gene lookup returns CDR1 SGHTA and CDR2 FQGTGA. The J segment lost 3 bases and the V segment lost 3 bases, leaving 13 bases of the junction unmatched. This CDR3 is built from 17 residues. The CDR3 spells CASSFGREPGSEETQYF. For the CDR3, the DNA is TGTGCCAGCAGCTTTGGGCGGGAGCCCGGATCGGAAGAGACCCAGTACTTC.

In its sample, this clonotype was seen many times. The chain links TRBV20-1 to TRBJ2-4; D is unclear. Per germline, CDR1 DFQATT and CDR2 SNEGSKA (reference sequence). Trimming removed 3 bases from V and 1 base from J, with 10 bases in between. CDR3 length: 14 residues. The CDR3 loop reads CSASSYGAKNIQYF. The CDR3 DNA reads as TGCAGTGCTAGCTCCTATGGGGCCAAAAACATTCAGTACTTC.

This clonotype was picked up many times. This sequence joins TRBV20-1 and TRBJ2-7; 9 bases agree with TRBD2. The germline V gene encodes CDR1 DFQATT and CDR2 SNEGSKA (reference sequence). Trimming at V came to 2 bases and at J to 2 bases, leaving 10 bases not matched to a gene. The CDR3 is 16 amino acids. The CDR3 region is CSARKLWAGGPYEQYF. Written as DNA, the CDR3 is TGCAGTGCTAGAAAGCTATGGGCGGGAGGGCCCTACGAGCAGTACTTC.

The table lists this clonotype with many counts. V usage is TRBV7-8 and J usage is TRBJ2-3, with a weak D call TRBD2 (6 bases). V was cut by 6 bases and J by 1 base, with 23 bases left in between. Germline loops: CDR1 SGHVS, CDR2 FQNEAQ. This CDR3 has 18 amino acids. This CDR3 reads CASRPRRVEGGGTDTQYF. The CDR3 coding sequence is TGTGCCAGCAGACCCCGCAGAGTTGAGGGAGGTGGCACAGATACGCAGTATTTT.

Turning to this clonotype: A clone one base away is much larger, so this may be a read error. The rearrangement uses TRBV28 and TRBJ2-2; no clear D gene. CDR3 length equals 14 residues. Germline-derived CDR1 and CDR2 are MDHEN and SYDVKM. The CDR3 reads CASGFRLNTGELFF. Written as DNA, the CDR3 is TGTGCCAGCGGTTTCCGACTTAACACCGGGGAGCTGTTTTTT. The entire variable domain, with the rest obtained from reference TRBV28 and TRBJ2-2, is as follows: DVKVTQSSRYLVKRTGEKVFLECVQDMDHENMFWYRQDPGLGLRLIYFSYDVKMKEKGDIPEGYSVSREKKERFSLILESASTNQTSMYLCASGFRLNTGELFFGEGSRLTVL.

This clonotype came up many times. The chain combines TRBV20-1 with TRBJ2-5; 13 bases line up with TRBD2. Unmatched junction bases numbered 8, after V lost 3 bases and J lost 4 bases. The CDR3 contains 16 residues. Per the germline V gene, CDR1 is DFQATT and CDR2 is SNEGSKA (reference sequence). DNA of the CDR3: TGCAGTGCTAGTCGCACTAGCGGGGGGGCCGGAGAGACCCAGTACTTC. It encodes CSASRTSGGAGETQYF.

This clonotype was picked up many times. The rearrangement uses TRBV12-3 or TRBV12-4 and TRBJ1-5; 8 nucleotides align to TRBD1. This CDR3 is 15 amino acids long. With V trimmed by 7 bases and J by 0 bases, 5 bases remained unmatched. DNA of the CDR3: TGTGCCAGCACCACGACAGGGGCTAGCAATCAGCCCCAGCATTTT. Amino acids: CASTTTGASNQPQHF.

This clonotype was recorded many times. The chain joins TRBV7-9 to TRBJ2-1, with 7 bases identical to TRBD2. V shed 5 bases, J shed 2 bases, and the junction held 6 bases outside the gene matches. The CDR3 has 15 residues. The germline V gene has CDR1 SEHNR and CDR2 FQNEAQ (reference sequence). CDR3 nucleotides: TGTGCCAGCAGCCCAAGCGGGATAACCTACAATGAGCAGTTCTTC. Protein sequence: CASSPSGITYNEQFF. Based on the CDR3 plus reference TRBV7-9 and TRBJ2-1, the full variable domain is DTGVSQNPRHKITKRGQNVTFRCDPISEHNRLYWYRQTLGQGPEFLTYFQNEAQLEKSRLLSDRFSAERPKGSFSTLEIQRTEQGDSAMYLCASSPSGITYNEQFFGPGTRLTVL.

This clonotype occurred many times. The V and J genes are TRBV27 and TRBJ1-6, with D possibly TRBD1 on 6 matching bases. The CDR3 is 16 residues long. Trimming removed 6 bases at V and 1 base at J, with 13 bases between. Looked up from germline, CDR1 is MNHEY and CDR2 is SMNVEV (reference sequence). DNA for the CDR3: TGTGCCAGCAGATCCGAGGGGGTTTCCTATAATTCACCCCTCCACTTT. Its translation is CASRSEGVSYNSPLHF.

This clonotype was found many times. This chain connects TRBV4-3 to TRBJ2-7, with 8 bases matching TRBD2. V trimming: 0 bases; J trimming: 3 bases; junction bases outside the gene matches: 16. The CDR3 contains 19 residues. Germline V lookup: CDR1 LGHNA, CDR2 YSLEER. The CDR3 DNA follows: TGCGCCAGCAGCCAAGATGGGGGAAGGGTAGCGGGAAGTCGCTACGAGCAGTACTTC. Encoded protein: CASSQDGGRVAGSRYEQYF.